Here is one T cell receptor (beta chain) with its context. Trimming took off 4 bases at V and 8 bases at J, with 14 bases between the two ends. The germline V gene has CDR1 SGHTA and CDR2 FQGNSA. The CDR3 is made up of 13 amino acids. The data belong to a study of blood T cells in healthy people across ages. Sample-barcoded 5' priming and a J-beta primer mix drove a second PCR of 7 to 11 cycles. In TCRdb, the 5' RACE reads were re-called with MiXCR into one record per CDR3 protein. The sample comprises roughly 2 million distinct CDR3 sequences, about 50% of which are singletons, and more than 2% rests with the top ten.

Source material: blood. J is TRBJ1-2 and V is TRBV7-2, with a weak D call TRBD1 (5 bases). This TCR came from a woman aged 40 to 50 in good health. CDR3 bases: TGTGCCAGCAGCTCTCCGACAGTATCCGGCTACACCTTC. This encodes CASSSPTVSGYTF. Using reference TRBV7-2 and TRBJ1-2 for the parts outside the CDR3, the full variable domain is GAGVSQSPSNKVTEKGKDVELRCDPISGHTALYWYRQSLGQGLEFLIYFQGNSAPDKSGLPSDRFSAERTGGSVSTLTIQRTQQEDSAVYLCASSSPTVSGYTFGSGTRLTVV.